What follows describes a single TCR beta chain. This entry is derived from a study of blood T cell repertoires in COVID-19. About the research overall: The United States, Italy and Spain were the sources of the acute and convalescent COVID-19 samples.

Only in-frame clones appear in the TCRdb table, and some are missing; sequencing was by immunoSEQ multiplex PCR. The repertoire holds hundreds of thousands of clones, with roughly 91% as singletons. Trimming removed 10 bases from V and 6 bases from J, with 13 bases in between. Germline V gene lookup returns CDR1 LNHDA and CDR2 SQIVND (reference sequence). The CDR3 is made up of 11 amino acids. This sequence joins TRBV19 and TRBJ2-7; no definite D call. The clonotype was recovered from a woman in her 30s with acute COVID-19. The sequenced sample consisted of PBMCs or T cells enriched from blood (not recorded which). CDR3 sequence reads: CATRIRGEQYF. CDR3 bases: TGTGCCACTCGTATTCGCGGCGAGCAGTACTTC.